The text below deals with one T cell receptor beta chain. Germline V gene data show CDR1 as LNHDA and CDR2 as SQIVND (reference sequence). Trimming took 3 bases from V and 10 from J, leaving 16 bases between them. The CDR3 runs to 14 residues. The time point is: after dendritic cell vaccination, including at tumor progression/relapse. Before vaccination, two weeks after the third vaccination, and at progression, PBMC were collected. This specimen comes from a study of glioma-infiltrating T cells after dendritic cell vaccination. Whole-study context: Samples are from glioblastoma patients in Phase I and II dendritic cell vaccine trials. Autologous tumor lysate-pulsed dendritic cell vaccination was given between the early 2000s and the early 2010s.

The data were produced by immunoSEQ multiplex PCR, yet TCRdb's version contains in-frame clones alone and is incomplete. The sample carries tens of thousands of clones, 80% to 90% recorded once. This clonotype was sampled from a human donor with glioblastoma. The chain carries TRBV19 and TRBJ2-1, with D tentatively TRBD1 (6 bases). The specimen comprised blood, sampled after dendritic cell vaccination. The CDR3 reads CASSIQGSQGEQFF. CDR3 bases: TGTGCCAGTAGTATCCAGGGATCGCAGGGGGAGCAGTTCTTC.